The text below deals with one T cell receptor (beta chain). Antigen unknown. Deletions cut 4 bases from V and 1 base from J, with 14 bases between. The CDR3 is 15 amino acids. Germline V gene lookup returns CDR1 SGHDT and CDR2 YYEEEE. This sample stems from a study of blood T cells in healthy people across ages. Notes on the study in general: The unsorted PBMCs prevented any conclusive comparison of naive versus antigen-experienced cells. It was held that diversity estimates obtained from one million T cells represented underestimates.

A second PCR of roughly 7 to 11 cycles used a sample-barcoded 5' primer and a J-beta primer mix. In TCRdb, the 5' RACE reads were re-called with MiXCR into one record per CDR3 protein. This sample has 1.5 million or so distinct CDR3 sequences, with approximately 39% found just once. The chain uses TRBV5-6 and TRBJ1-1; possible D gene TRBD1, 5 bases. The sequencing input was blood. The receptor comes from a woman between 18 and 29 years old in good health. This CDR3 reads CASSGDGVANTEAFF. The CDR3 DNA follows: TGTGCCAGCAGCGGGGACGGGGTGGCGAACACTGAAGCTTTCTTT.